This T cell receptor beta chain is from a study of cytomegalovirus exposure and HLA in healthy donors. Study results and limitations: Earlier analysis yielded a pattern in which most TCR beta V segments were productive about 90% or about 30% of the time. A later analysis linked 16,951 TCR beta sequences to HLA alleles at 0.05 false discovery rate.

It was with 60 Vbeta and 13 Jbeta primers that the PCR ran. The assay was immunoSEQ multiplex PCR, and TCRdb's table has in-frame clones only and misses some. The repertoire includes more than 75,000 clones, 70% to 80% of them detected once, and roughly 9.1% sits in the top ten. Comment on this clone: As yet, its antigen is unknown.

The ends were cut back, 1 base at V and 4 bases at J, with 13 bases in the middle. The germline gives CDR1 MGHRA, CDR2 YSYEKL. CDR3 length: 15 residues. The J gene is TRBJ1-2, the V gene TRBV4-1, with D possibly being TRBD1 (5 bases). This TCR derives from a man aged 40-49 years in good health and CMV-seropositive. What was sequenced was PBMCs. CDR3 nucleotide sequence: TGCGCCAGCAGCCAAGGTGCAGGGCAGGTCTATGGCTACACCTTC. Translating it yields CASSQGAGQVYGYTF.